This note documents a single TCR beta chain sequence. The junction departs from the called germline gene at one end, perhaps through a read error. TCRbeta library preparation incorporated unique molecular identifiers. Each CDR3 protein gets one entry after TCRdb re-called the PCR reads with MiXCR. Of hundreds of thousands of distinct CDR3 sequences in the sample, under 15% were seen once. This record belongs to a study of T-cell reconstitution after alpha-beta-depleted transplantation in children. CDR3 length: 16 residues. Germline V gene data show CDR1 as LGHDT and CDR2 as YNNKEL (reference sequence).

The V call is TRBV3-1, the J call TRBJ2-2; D is uncertain. This specimen was PBMCs, taken before TCRalphabeta/CD19-depleted stem cell transplant. This clonotype was sampled from a girl aged 2 to 10 with congenital amegakaryocytic thrombocytopenia, due to receive a stem cell transplant. The CDR3: CASIQEPGSNTGELFF. The CDR3 DNA follows: TGTGCCAGCATCCAAGAACCAGGATCAAACACCGGGGAGCTGTTTTTT.